Below are 18 T cell receptor beta chains sequenced from a single sample in a study of T cells expressing NK-cell markers. TCRdb re-called the 5' RACE reads and gives one entry per CDR3 protein, without DNA. Listed are hundreds of thousands of distinct CDR3 sequences; roughly 8% falls within the top ten. Sequencing used blood T cells: a sorted CD56 or NKG2C T cell subset, CD4+ or CD8+ T cells, or bulk PBMC T cells (not recorded which). These TCRs come from a woman between 18 and 75 years old in good health.

The chain uses TRBV5-1 and TRBJ2-1; the D call from TCRdb, TRBD1, cannot be confirmed without DNA. The CDR3 loop spans 15 amino acids. From germline, CDR1 is SGHRS and CDR2 YFSETQ. CDR3 sequence: CASSSRESSYNEQFF.

CDR3 sequence: CATSRLGVGEQFF. The rearrangement uses TRBV25-1 and TRBJ2-1. The CDR3 is 13 residues long. In germline, CDR1 is MGHDK, CDR2 SYGVNS.

The chain carries TRBV11-2 and TRBJ2-2. From germline, CDR1 is SGHAT and CDR2 FQNNGV. The CDR3 spans 13 residues. The CDR3 sequence is CASSLSTYGELFF.

This chain links TRBV12-3 or TRBV12-4 with TRBJ2-7; TCRdb's D call, TRBD2, is unchecked because there is no DNA. CDR3 length equals 14 residues. The CDR3 reads CASSSGVVSYEQYF.

V is TRBV6-2 or TRBV6-3 and J is TRBJ1-2; there is no DNA to check the TCRdb D call of TRBD1. This CDR3 has 13 residues. CDR1 is MNHEY and CDR2 is SVGEGT in the germline V gene. CDR3 loop: CASSLSGLSGYTF.

The genes are TRBV7-9 and TRBJ1-2; TCRdb's D call of TRBD1 is untestable without DNA. The CDR3 length is 14 residues. CDR1 is SEHNR and CDR2 is FQNEAQ in the germline V gene (reference sequence). The CDR3 reads CASSLAIAGYGYTF.

The chain uses TRBV3-1 and TRBJ2-7; the D gene TCRdb calls, TRBD1, cannot be checked with no DNA. Germline-derived CDR1 and CDR2 are LGHDT and YNNKEL (reference sequence). The CDR3 has 14 amino acids. CDR3 residues: CASSSRGTGNEQYF.

The chain combines TRBV29-1 with TRBJ2-1. The CDR3 covers 14 residues. Germline CDR1 is SQVTM and CDR2 is ANQGSEA. The CDR3 sequence is CSARPIDTHNEQFF.

The chain has TRBV9 and TRBJ2-1; TCRdb names TRBD2, which stays unverified in the absence of DNA. The germline V gene has CDR1 SGDLS and CDR2 YYNGEE. The length of the CDR3 is 15 residues. This CDR3 reads CASSPWDYSYNEQFF.

The genes are TRBV6-1 and TRBJ2-1; TCRdb lists TRBD2, though no DNA is available to test this call. Germline V gene lookup returns CDR1 MNHNS and CDR2 SASEGT. CDR3 length: 16 residues. This chain's CDR3 is CASKTGGLAGRNEQFF.

The rearrangement joins TRBV21-1 to TRBJ1-2; the D gene TCRdb calls, TRBD1, cannot be checked with no DNA. TRBV21-1 is a recognized pseudogene. The CDR3 is 14 amino acids. CDR3 sequence reads: CASSKERGGYGYTF.

The chain couples TRBV20-1 to TRBJ2-2; lacking DNA, the TRBD2 call made by TCRdb goes unchecked. The CDR3 contains 17 residues. Germline lookup yields CDR1 DFQATT and CDR2 SNEGSKA (reference sequence). CDR3 sequence: CSAKGLAGGLLTGELFF.

The chain joins TRBV9 to TRBJ1-4; there is no DNA to check the TCRdb D call of TRBD1. The CDR3 consists of 15 residues. Germline CDR1 reads SGDLS; CDR2 reads YYNGEE. CDR3 loop: CASSPLKGRNEKLFF.

This chain joins TRBV20-1 and TRBJ2-7; TCRdb calls TRBD1, which cannot be checked without DNA. This CDR3 has 13 residues. Looked up from germline, CDR1 is DFQATT and CDR2 is SNEGSKA (reference sequence). CDR3 sequence: CSAPGQSSYEQYF.

This CDR3 is CASSSFTGGNEQFF. The chain recombines TRBV28 with TRBJ2-1; no DNA is available, so the TRBD1 call from TCRdb remains unchecked. This CDR3 has 14 residues. Germline V CDR1 and CDR2: MDHEN, SYDVKM.

The chain is built from TRBV20-1 and TRBJ1-6. Germline V gene lookup returns CDR1 DFQATT and CDR2 SNEGSKA (reference sequence). This CDR3 comprises 15 residues. The CDR3 loop is CSARVELGGDSPLHF.

The CDR3 spells CASGPAGEYYNEQFF. The chain combines TRBV6-1 with TRBJ2-1; TCRdb indicates TRBD2, and absent DNA this call remains unverified. Germline V gives CDR1 MNHNS, CDR2 SASEGT. The CDR3 length is 15 residues.

V usage is TRBV7-2 and J usage is TRBJ1-4. The CDR3 has 13 amino acids. Looked up from germline, CDR1 is SGHTA and CDR2 is FQGNSA. The CDR3 reads CASSLGRGEKLFF.